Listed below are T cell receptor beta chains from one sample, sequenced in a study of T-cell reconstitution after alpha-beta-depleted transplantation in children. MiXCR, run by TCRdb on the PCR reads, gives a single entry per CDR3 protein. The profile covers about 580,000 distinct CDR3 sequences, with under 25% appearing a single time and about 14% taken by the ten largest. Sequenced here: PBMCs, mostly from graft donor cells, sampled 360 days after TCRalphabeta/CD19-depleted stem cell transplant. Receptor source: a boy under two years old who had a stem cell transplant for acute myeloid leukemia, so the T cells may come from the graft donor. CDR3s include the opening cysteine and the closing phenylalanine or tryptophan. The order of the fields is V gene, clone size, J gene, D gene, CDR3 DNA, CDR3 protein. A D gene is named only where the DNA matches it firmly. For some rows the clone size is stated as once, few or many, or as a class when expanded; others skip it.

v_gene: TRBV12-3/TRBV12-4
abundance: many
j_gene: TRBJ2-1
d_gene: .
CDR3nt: TGTGCCAGCAGTCATCCGGGACACGAGGGGTACAATGAGCAGTTCTTC
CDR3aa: CASSHPGHEGYNEQFF

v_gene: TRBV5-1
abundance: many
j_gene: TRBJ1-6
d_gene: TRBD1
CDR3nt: TGCGCCAGCAGCCTGGCTCAGGGGGCAAATTCACCCCTCCACTTT
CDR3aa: CASSLAQGANSPLHF

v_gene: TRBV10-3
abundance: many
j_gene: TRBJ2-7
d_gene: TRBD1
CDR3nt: TGTGCCATCAGTCCGGACAGGGTTTCCTACGAGCAGTACTTC
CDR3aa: CAISPDRVSYEQYF

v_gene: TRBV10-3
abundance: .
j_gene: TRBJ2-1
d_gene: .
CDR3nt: TGTGCCATCAGTGAGTCGACTCGGGCTAGAACTCGCAATGAGCAGTTCTTC
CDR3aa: CAISESTRARTRNEQFF

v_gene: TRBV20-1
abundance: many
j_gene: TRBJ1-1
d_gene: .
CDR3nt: TGCAGTGCTATGCGTGTGAACACTGAAGCTTTCTTT
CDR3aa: CSAMRVNTEAFF

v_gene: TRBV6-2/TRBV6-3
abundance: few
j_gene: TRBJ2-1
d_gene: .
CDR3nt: TGTGCCAGCAGGAGGGATGCTAGCGTCCCCTACAATGAGCAGTTCTTC
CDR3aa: CASRRDASVPYNEQFF

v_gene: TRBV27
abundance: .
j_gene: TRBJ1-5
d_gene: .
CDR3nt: TGTGCCAGCAGTTTAGAATCACCTGATCAGCCCCAGCATTTT
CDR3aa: CASSLESPDQPQHF

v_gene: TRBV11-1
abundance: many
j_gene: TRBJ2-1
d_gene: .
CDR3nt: TGTGCCAGCAGCTTAGTGCCCCGGGGTGGATACAGCGCCGATGAGCAGTTCTTC
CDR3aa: CASSLVPRGGYSADEQFF

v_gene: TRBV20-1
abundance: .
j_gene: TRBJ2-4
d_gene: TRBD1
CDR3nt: TGCAGTGCTTGCAGGGGGCCCCCAAACATTCAGTACTTC
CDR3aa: CSACRGPPNIQYF

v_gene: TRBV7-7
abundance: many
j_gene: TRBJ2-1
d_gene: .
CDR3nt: TGTGCCAGCAGCTTAATGGGACCGGATGAGCAGTTCTTC
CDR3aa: CASSLMGPDEQFF

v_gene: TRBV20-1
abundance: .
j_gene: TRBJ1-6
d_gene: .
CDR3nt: TGCAGTGCTACCGACAGCTTTAATTCACCCCTCCACTTT
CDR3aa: CSATDSFNSPLHF

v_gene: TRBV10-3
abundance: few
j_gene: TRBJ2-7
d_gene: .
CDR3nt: TGTGCCATCAGTGAGTCGGAGGGCCTCTCCTACGAGCAGTACTTC
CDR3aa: CAISESEGLSYEQYF

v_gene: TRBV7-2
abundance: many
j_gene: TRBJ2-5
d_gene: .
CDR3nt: TGTGCCAGCAGCCTGGGGGACCCTCAAGAGACCCAGTACTTC
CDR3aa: CASSLGDPQETQYF

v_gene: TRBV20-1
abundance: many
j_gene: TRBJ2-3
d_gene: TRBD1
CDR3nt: TGCAGTGCTCAAGACAGGGAATGGGGCACAGATACGCAGTATTTT
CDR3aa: CSAQDREWGTDTQYF

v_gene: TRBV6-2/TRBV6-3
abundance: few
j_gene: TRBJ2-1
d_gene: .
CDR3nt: TGTGCCAGCAGGGATGCCTACAATGAGCAGTTCTTC
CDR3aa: CASRDAYNEQFF

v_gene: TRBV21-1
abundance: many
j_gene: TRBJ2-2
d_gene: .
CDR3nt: TGTGCCAGCAGCACTCTCCAGCCGCCGACAGGGACCGGGGAGCTGTTTTTT
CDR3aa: CASSTLQPPTGTGELFF

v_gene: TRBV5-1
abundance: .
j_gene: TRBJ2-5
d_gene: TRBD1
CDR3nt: TGCGCCAGCAGCTTGACGGGACAGCAAGAGACCCAGTACTTC
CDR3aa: CASSLTGQQETQYF

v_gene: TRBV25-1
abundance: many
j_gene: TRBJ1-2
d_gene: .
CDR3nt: TGTGCCAGCAGCGGCCGCTTCAGAGGCTACACCTTC
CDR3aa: CASSGRFRGYTF

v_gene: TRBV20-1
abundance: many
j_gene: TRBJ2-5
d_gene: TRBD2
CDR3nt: TGCAGTGCTGGGGCCGGGGGGGTGGAGACCCAGTACTTC
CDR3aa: CSAGAGGVETQYF

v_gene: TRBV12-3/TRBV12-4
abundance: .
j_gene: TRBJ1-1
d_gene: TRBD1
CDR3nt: TGTGCCAGCAGTTCAGTGGGACAGGCGAACACTGAAGCTTTCTTT
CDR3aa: CASSSVGQANTEAFF

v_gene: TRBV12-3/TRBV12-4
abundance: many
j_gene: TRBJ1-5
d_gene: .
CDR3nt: TGTGCCAGCAGTACCGGACAGCCGAATCAGCCCCAGCATTTT
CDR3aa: CASSTGQPNQPQHF

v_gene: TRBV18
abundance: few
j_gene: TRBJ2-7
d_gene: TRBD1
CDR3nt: TGTGCCAGCTCAGCCGGGACAGGCTCCACTCCCTACGAGCAGTACTTC
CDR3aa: CASSAGTGSTPYEQYF

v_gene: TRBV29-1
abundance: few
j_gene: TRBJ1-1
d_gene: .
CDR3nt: TGCAGCGTTTCTGAGACAGGAAAAACTGAAGCTTTCTTT
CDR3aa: CSVSETGKTEAFF

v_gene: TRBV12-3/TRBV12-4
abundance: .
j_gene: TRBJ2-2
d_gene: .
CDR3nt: TGTGCCAGCAGTACCCGGGCTAGCTTCTCCGGGGAGCTGTTTTTT
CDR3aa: CASSTRASFSGELFF

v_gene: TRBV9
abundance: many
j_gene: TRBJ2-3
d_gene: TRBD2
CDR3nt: TGTGCCAGCAGCGTAGTGGTACTAGCGGGGCCAGATACGCAGTATTTT
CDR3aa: CASSVVVLAGPDTQYF

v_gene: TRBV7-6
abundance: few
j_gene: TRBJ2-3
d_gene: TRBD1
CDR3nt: TGTGCCAGCAGTTCCCCAGGGGGCCTCACAGATACGCAGTATTTT
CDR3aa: CASSSPGGLTDTQYF

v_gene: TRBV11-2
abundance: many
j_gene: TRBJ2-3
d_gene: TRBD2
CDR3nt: TGTGCCAGCAGCCCTAGCGGGGGGGCAGGTGATACGCAGTATTTT
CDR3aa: CASSPSGGAGDTQYF

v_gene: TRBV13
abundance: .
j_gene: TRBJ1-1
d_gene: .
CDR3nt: TGTGCCAGCAGCCCCGGAATGCCGGAAGCTTTCTTT
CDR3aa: CASSPGMPEAFF

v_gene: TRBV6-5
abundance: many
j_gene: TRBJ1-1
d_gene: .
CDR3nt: TGTGCCAGCAGTTTGCGACACTCGAACACTGAAGCTTTCTTT
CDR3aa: CASSLRHSNTEAFF

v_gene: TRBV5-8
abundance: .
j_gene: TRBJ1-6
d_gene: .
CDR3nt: TGTGCCAGCAGCCCCCGGGATAATTCACCCCTCCACTTT
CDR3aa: CASSPRDNSPLHF

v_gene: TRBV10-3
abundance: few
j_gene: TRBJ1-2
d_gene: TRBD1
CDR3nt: TGTGCCATCAGTGATTCGACAGGGGGCTATGGCTACACCTTC
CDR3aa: CAISDSTGGYGYTF

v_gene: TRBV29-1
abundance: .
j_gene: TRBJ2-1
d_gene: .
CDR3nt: TGCAGCGTTGAAGAAACCGGGGGCGCCTACAATGAGCAGTTCTTC
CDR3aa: CSVEETGGAYNEQFF

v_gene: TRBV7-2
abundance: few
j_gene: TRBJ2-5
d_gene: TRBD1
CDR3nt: TGTGCCAGCAGGGCAGGGGGCGCAGAGACCCAGTACTTC
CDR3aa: CASRAGGAETQYF

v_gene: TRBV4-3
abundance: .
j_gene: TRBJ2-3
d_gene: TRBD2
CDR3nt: TGCGCCAGCAGCCAAGAGTGGGCTAGCGGGGGCCCAGATACGCAGTATTTT
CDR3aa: CASSQEWASGGPDTQYF